These 22 T cell receptor beta chains originate from one sample sequenced in a study of blood T cell repertoires in COVID-19. TCRdb's table, derived via immunoSEQ multiplex PCR, lists solely in-frame clones and lacks some. The profile shows just under 150,000 clones, about 89% of them singletons. The specimen was peripheral blood. Receptors were obtained from a man between 50 and 59 years old who had recovered from COVID-19.

This clone appeared a few times. The chain links TRBV4-2 to TRBJ2-2, with TRBD2 identical over 12 bases. This CDR3 is 16 amino acids long. The germline gives CDR1 LGHNA, CDR2 YNFKEQ. The junction had 2 bases not matched to a gene; V was cut back by 0 bases and J by 6 bases. This chain's CDR3 is CASSQDPSGGAGELFF. The CDR3 nucleotides read TGTGCCAGCAGCCAAGATCCTAGCGGGGGGGCCGGGGAGCTGTTTTTT.

Written as DNA, the CDR3 is TGTGCCAGCAGCGATTCCACCGGGAAGACCTACGAGCAGTACTTC. This encodes CASSDSTGKTYEQYF. The rearrangement links TRBV3-1 (or the pseudogene TRBV3-2) to TRBJ2-7, with D maybe TRBD2 (5 bases). Trimming removed 5 bases from V and 2 bases from J, with 16 bases in between. The CDR3 runs to 15 residues. Germline assignment: CDR1 LGHDT and CDR2 YNNKEL (reference sequence).

V and J are TRBV3-1 (or the pseudogene TRBV3-2) and TRBJ1-2; D ambiguous. Trimming cost V 2 bases and J 7 bases, with 14 bases left between them. CDR3 length equals 14 residues. Germline V gene data show CDR1 as LGHDT and CDR2 as YNNKEL (reference sequence). CDR3 sequence: CASSQSPGSGGYTF. For the CDR3, the DNA is TGTGCCAGCAGCCAAAGTCCGGGGAGTGGTGGCTACACCTTC.

This chain connects TRBV7-2 to TRBJ2-3, with D perhaps TRBD1 (6 bases). Deletions cut 1 base from V and 2 bases from J, with 10 bases between. The CDR3 runs 15 residues. Germline values: CDR1 SGHTA, CDR2 FQGNSA. In DNA form, the CDR3 reads TGTGCCAGCAGCTTAGTGGCAGGGGACACAGATACGCAGTATTTT. Residues: CASSLVAGDTDTQYF.

The chain carries TRBV10-3 and TRBJ1-2, with 11 bases lining up with TRBD1. This CDR3 contains 13 residues. Germline trimming cut 3 bases from V and 7 bases from J; bases unmatched to any gene: 1. Looked up from germline, CDR1 is ENHRY and CDR2 is SYGVKD. The CDR3 DNA sequence: TGTGCCATCAGTGACGGGACAGGGGGTGGCTACACCTTC. Encoded protein: CAISDGTGGGYTF.

V usage is TRBV30 and J usage is TRBJ2-5; a possible D gene is TRBD2 (5 bases). Trimming removed 2 bases from V and 1 base from J, with 8 bases in between. CDR1 and CDR2 (germline): GTSNPN, SVGIG (reference sequence). CDR3 length: 13 amino acids. CDR3: CAWSTRVQETQYF. The CDR3 DNA reads as TGTGCCTGGAGTACTAGGGTCCAAGAGACCCAGTACTTC.

The chain uses TRBV6-2 or TRBV6-3 and TRBJ2-1, with 7 bases matching TRBD2. Germline CDR1 is MNHEY and CDR2 is SVGEGT. V gave up 0 bases and J gave up 3 bases; unmatched junction bases: 2. This CDR3 is 15 amino acids long. CDR3: CASSYSRDYYNEQFF. The CDR3 nucleotides read TGTGCCAGCAGTTACTCCCGGGACTACTACAATGAGCAGTTCTTC.

CDR3 bases: TGTGCCAGCAGCTTATACGGTAACAATGAGCAGTTCTTC. Protein sequence: CASSLYGNNEQFF. The chain combines TRBV7-8 with TRBJ2-1, with D uncertain. The germline CDR1 and CDR2 sequences are SGHVS and FQNEAQ. The CDR3 extends over 13 amino acids. The V gene lost 2 bases and the J gene lost 5 bases, with 7 bases spanning the gap. The full variable domain, completed using reference TRBV7-8 and TRBJ2-1, is GAGVSQSPRYKVAKRGQDVALRCDPISGHVSLFWYQQALGQGPEFLTYFQNEAQLDKSGLPSDRFFAERPEGSVSTLKIQRTQQEDSAVYLCASSLYGNNEQFFGPGTRLTVL.

The rearrangement links TRBV11-2 to TRBJ2-3; a weak D match, TRBD2 (6 bases). Germline loops: CDR1 SGHAT, CDR2 FQNNGV. Trimming took 2 bases from V and 1 from J, leaving 10 bases between them. CDR3 length: 15 amino acids. CDR3 in DNA: TGTGCCAGCAGCTTATATGGCGGGGGCACAGATACGCAGTATTTT. Protein product: CASSLYGGGTDTQYF. Complete variable domain (other parts from reference TRBV11-2 and TRBJ2-3): EAGVAQSPRYKIIEKRQSVAFWCNPISGHATLYWYQQILGQGPKLLIQFQNNGVVDDSQLPKDRFSAERLKGVDSTLKIQPAKLEDSAVYLCASSLYGGGTDTQYFGPGTRLTVL.

The chain uses TRBV2 and TRBJ1-1; D may be TRBD1 (5 bases). The CDR3 covers 13 residues. The V gene's germline CDR1 is SNHLY and CDR2 FYNNEI. V lost 7 bases, J lost 0 bases, and 9 bases lay in between. The CDR3 loop reads CASKGDLNTEAFF. The CDR3 bases are TGTGCCAGCAAAGGGGATTTGAACACTGAAGCTTTCTTT.

The rearrangement joins TRBV12-3 or TRBV12-4 to TRBJ2-5; a weak D match, TRBD2 (5 bases). The V gene lost 6 bases and the J gene lost 2 bases, with 10 bases spanning the gap. There are 13 residues in the CDR3. DNA of the CDR3: TGTGCCAGCAGCCGGACGGGACAAGAGACCCAGTACTTC. Translated, it gives CASSRTGQETQYF.

The chain employs TRBV6-2 or TRBV6-3 and TRBJ1-1; TRBD1 might be the D (6 bases). The germline gives CDR1 MNHEY, CDR2 SVGEGT. Trimming removed 5 bases at V and 1 base at J, with 14 bases between. The CDR3 runs to 15 residues. The CDR3 region is CASSAWRTENTEAFF. CDR3 bases: TGTGCCAGCAGTGCCTGGCGGACAGAGAACACTGAAGCTTTCTTT.

V is TRBV6-5 and J is TRBJ2-7; 8 bases are a match to TRBD1. Germline V gene sequence: CDR1 MNHEY, CDR2 SVGAGI. CDR3 length: 15 amino acids. The trim removed 6 bases at V and 5 bases at J, leaving 12 bases unmatched. As DNA, the CDR3 is TGTGCCAGCAGCCAAGGGTCAGGGGGCATCAACGAGCAGTACTTC. The encoded protein is CASSQGSGGINEQYF.

The V call is TRBV2, the J call TRBJ1-2; maybe TRBD1 (6 bases). Germline CDR1 SNHLY, CDR2 FYNNEI. The CDR3 extends over 13 amino acids. Between the trimmed V and J ends, which lost 3 bases and 4 bases, there was a span of 9 bases. Here the CDR3 DNA reads TGTGCCAGCAGTGAGGGACATCGCTATGGCTACACCTTC. Its protein product is CASSEGHRYGYTF.

The J gene is TRBJ2-7, the V gene TRBV6-5, with a possible D match to TRBD1 (6 bases). V shed 5 bases and J shed 2 bases, with 13 bases lying between them. Germline V gene sequence: CDR1 MNHEY, CDR2 SVGAGI. The CDR3 loop spans 14 amino acids. The CDR3 is CASSNRDNTYEQYF. CDR3 sequence (DNA): TGTGCCAGCAGTAACCGGGACAACACCTACGAGCAGTACTTC.

The rearrangement links TRBV12-5 to TRBJ2-7; 10 bases agree with TRBD1. Trimming at V came to 1 base and at J to 8 bases, leaving 2 bases not matched to a gene. The germline V gene has CDR1 LGHNT and CDR2 FRNRAP. The CDR3 is 13 amino acids. CDR3 nucleotide sequence: TGTGCTAGTGGTTTGGGACAGGGGGCCCAGCAGTACTTC. Residues: CASGLGQGAQQYF. Drawing the rest from reference TRBV12-5 and TRBJ2-7, the complete variable domain is DARVTQTPRHKVTEMGQEVTMRCQPILGHNTVFWYRQTMMQGLELLAYFRNRAPLDDSGMPKDRFSAEMPDATLATLKIQPSEPRDSAVYFCASGLGQGAQQYFGPGTRLTVT.

This clone occurred many times. The chain employs TRBV19 and TRBJ1-5, with D possibly being TRBD1 (6 bases). V was shortened by 3 bases and J by 6 bases, with 15 bases between the two germline ends. Germline V CDR1 and CDR2: LNHDA, SQIVND (reference sequence). The CDR3 is 15 amino acids. The CDR3 loop is CASSMGRGEAQPQHF. CDR3 coding DNA: TGTGCCAGTAGTATGGGCAGGGGCGAAGCTCAGCCCCAGCATTTT.

This chain links TRBV7-2 with TRBJ2-7; 7 bases are a match to TRBD2. The CDR3 consists of 15 residues. J gave up 0 bases and V 1 base, and 3 bases lay outside the gene matches. CDR1 and CDR2 from the germline V gene are SGHTA and FQGNSA. Here the CDR3 reads CASSLGAGSSYEQYF. The DNA of the CDR3 is TGTGCCAGCAGCTTAGGAGCGGGGAGCTCCTACGAGCAGTACTTC.

This chain joins TRBV10-3 and TRBJ1-3, with TRBD1 identical over 9 bases. The germline CDR1 and CDR2 sequences are ENHRY and SYGVKD. Trimming at V came to 10 bases and at J to 4 bases, leaving 5 bases not matched to a gene. The CDR3 is 13 residues long. CDR3 DNA: TGTGCCAGCCGGGACAGGGAAGGAAACACCATATATTTT. Protein sequence: CASRDREGNTIYF.

CDR3 nucleotides: TGTGCCAGCAGCGTACAGGGTTCTCTCAACTATGGCTACACCTTC. Translation: CASSVQGSLNYGYTF. This chain uses TRBV7-2 with TRBJ1-2, with a weak D call TRBD1 (6 bases). The CDR3 is made up of 15 amino acids. The germline V and J ends were trimmed by 5 bases and 2 bases, with 15 bases remaining between them. Germline V gene sequence: CDR1 SGHTA, CDR2 FQGNSA. Complete variable domain (other parts from reference TRBV7-2 and TRBJ1-2): GAGVSQSPSNKVTEKGKDVELRCDPISGHTALYWYRQSLGQGLEFLIYFQGNSAPDKSGLPSDRFSAERTGGSVSTLTIQRTQQEDSAVYLCASSVQGSLNYGYTFGSGTRLTVV.

This sequence joins TRBV10-3 and TRBJ1-1; TRBD1 matches 8 bases. The CDR3 is 15 amino acids. Germline V gene lookup returns CDR1 ENHRY and CDR2 SYGVKD. J lost 3 bases, V lost 6 bases, and 9 bases had no gene match. DNA for the CDR3: TGTGCCATCAGCCCCAACGGACAGGGAGACACTGAAGCTTTCTTT. This codes for CAISPNGQGDTEAFF.

This clone appeared a few times. V usage is TRBV5-6 and J usage is TRBJ1-2; D remains unclear. Germline CDR1 is SGHDT and CDR2 is YYEEEE. The V gene lost 0 bases and the J gene lost 4 bases, with 10 bases spanning the gap. This CDR3 has 14 residues. The CDR3 protein is CASSLAPGVYGYTF. The CDR3 DNA is TGTGCCAGCAGCTTGGCCCCCGGGGTCTATGGCTACACCTTC. Full variable domain (outside the CDR3, taken from reference TRBV5-6 and TRBJ1-2): DAGVTQSPTHLIKTRGQQVTLRCSPKSGHDTVSWYQQALGQGPQFIFQYYEEEERQRGNFPDRFSGHQFPNYSSELNVNALLLGDSALYLCASSLAPGVYGYTFGSGTRLTVV.